A selection of T cell receptor beta chains follows, all from one sample in a study of T cell responses to AZD1222 COVID-19 vaccine. Produced via immunoSEQ multiplex PCR; TCRdb's table is partial and in-frame only. The repertoire consists of roughly 160,000 clones, with 92% occurring once and the leading ten covering roughly 4.4%. The specimen comprised peripheral blood, sampled on day 0 of MenACWY control vaccination. Receptor source: an adult in good health. Both conserved end residues are part of each CDR3. The D gene is left open where the match is weak. Expanded clones get a size class; other rows say once, few or many, or leave the size out.

len	v_gene	abundance	j_gene	d_gene	CDR3nt	CDR3aa
15	TRBV29-1	.	TRBJ1-3	.	TGCAGCGTTGTTGAAGGGGCCCGCTCTGGAAACACCATATATTTT	CSVVEGARSGNTIYF
13	TRBV4-3	.	TRBJ1-1	.	TGCGCCAGCAGCCAAGAAGCGAACACTGAAGCTTTCTTT	CASSQEANTEAFF
16	TRBV18	.	TRBJ2-1	TRBD2	TGTGCCAGCTCACCACTTGCAGCGGGAGGGGTGTATGAGCAGTTCTTC	CASSPLAAGGVYEQFF
14	TRBV19	.	TRBJ2-7	.	TGTGCCAGTAAGCCTGTAACGGACTCCTACGAGCAGTACTTC	CASKPVTDSYEQYF
17	TRBV19	.	TRBJ2-6	TRBD1	TGTGCCAGTAGTCCCCTCAGGGGGCAATCTGGGGCCAACGTCCTGACTTTC	CASSPLRGQSGANVLTF
15	TRBV18	.	TRBJ1-4	TRBD1	TGTGCCAGCTCACCTCCGGGGACAGCTAATGAAAAACTGTTTTTT	CASSPPGTANEKLFF
12	TRBV7-9	once	TRBJ1-5	.	TGTGCCAGCAGCGGCAGGGATCAGCCCCAGCATTTT	CASSGRDQPQHF
15	TRBV18	.	TRBJ1-5	.	TGTGCCAGCTCACCAGATCGGACGGTGAATCAGCCCCAGCATTTT	CASSPDRTVNQPQHF
12	TRBV11-1	.	TRBJ2-1	.	TGTGCCAGCAGCCTGAATAGCGATGAGCAGTTCTTC	CASSLNSDEQFF
17	TRBV9	.	TRBJ2-1	TRBD2	TGTGCCAGCAGCGTAGCCGGGACTAGCTTGGGGGAGAATGAGCAGTTCTTC	CASSVAGTSLGENEQFF
13	TRBV5-1	.	TRBJ2-2	.	TGCGCCAGCAGCTTGAAGGCGGGAGGGGAGCTGTTTTTT	CASSLKAGGELFF
15	TRBV21-1	.	TRBJ1-3	.	TGTGCCAGCAGCAAAGAGAAGGGAGCTGGAAACACCATATATTTT	CASSKEKGAGNTIYF
13	TRBV6-4	.	TRBJ1-6	.	TGTGCCAGCAGTGACTCAGGGAATTCACCCCTCCACTTT	CASSDSGNSPLHF
17	TRBV4-2	.	TRBJ1-6	TRBD1	TGTGCCAGCAGCCAGGCGAACAGGGGGCGAGGTAATTCACCCCTCCACTTT	CASSQANRGRGNSPLHF
14	TRBV7-6	.	TRBJ1-2	.	TGTGCCAGCAGCTTAGTTGACAGGAACTATGGCTACACCTTC	CASSLVDRNYGYTF
14	TRBV7-9	.	TRBJ2-5	.	TGTGCCAGCAGCTTAGCAAGGTACCAAGAGACCCAGTACTTC	CASSLARYQETQYF
13	TRBV28	.	TRBJ1-2	.	TGTGCCAGCCGTCGGACCGCTAACTATGGCTACACCTTC	CASRRTANYGYTF
13	TRBV6-5	.	TRBJ2-1	TRBD2	TGTGCCAGCAGCCCAGGGACTATCGGTGAGCAGTTCTTC	CASSPGTIGEQFF
13	TRBV19	.	TRBJ1-1	.	TGTGCCAGTAGCACCAGTGAGTACACTGAAGCTTTCTTT	CASSTSEYTEAFF
12	TRBV7-3	.	TRBJ1-6	.	TGTGCCAGCAGCTTACCCGGTTCACCCCTCCACTTT	CASSLPGSPLHF
15	TRBV10-3	.	TRBJ1-6	.	TGTGCCATCAACGCCGGGCCCGGAGGGAATTCACCCCTCCACTTT	CAINAGPGGNSPLHF
16	TRBV28	.	TRBJ2-1	TRBD1	TGTGCCAGCAGCGAAAACAGGGGCCCCCCTTACAATGAGCAGTTCTTC	CASSENRGPPYNEQFF
13	TRBV28	.	TRBJ1-4	.	TGTGCCAGCAGTTTTCTGGGGAATGAAAAACTGTTTTTT	CASSFLGNEKLFF
16	TRBV3-1/TRBV3-2	.	TRBJ2-3	TRBD2	TGTGCCAGCAGCCGGACTAGCGGGAGAGGAGCAGATACGCAGTATTTT	CASSRTSGRGADTQYF
12	TRBV11-3	.	TRBJ1-3	.	TGTGCCAGCAGCGCAGCCTCTGGCACCATATATTTT	CASSAASGTIYF
18	TRBV19	.	TRBJ2-5	TRBD2	TGTGCCAGTAGTATTTTGCCGGGACTAGCGGAGGGGCAAGAGACCCAGTACTTC	CASSILPGLAEGQETQYF
15	TRBV19	.	TRBJ2-2	.	TGTGCCAGTAGCACAAGGACATTTCGCACCGGGGAGCTGTTTTTT	CASSTRTFRTGELFF
14	TRBV9	.	TRBJ2-1	.	TGTGCCAGCAGCGTAGGTGATTTGGGGGGTGAGCAGTTCTTC	CASSVGDLGGEQFF
15	TRBV18	once	TRBJ2-7	.	TGTGCCAGCCATCAAGGGGGGGCGGATTTCGGCGAGCAGTACTTC	CASHQGGADFGEQYF
11	TRBV2	.	TRBJ1-2	.	TGTGCCAGCAGTGAAGTGTCTGGCTACACCTTC	CASSEVSGYTF
14	TRBV28	.	TRBJ2-5	.	TGTGCCAGCAGGGTAGAAGGGGATCAAGAGACCCAGTACTTC	CASRVEGDQETQYF
14	TRBV7-9	once	TRBJ2-1	TRBD1	TGTGCCAGCAGCTTAGGGGACAGGTGGGATGAGCAGTTCTTC	CASSLGDRWDEQFF
15	TRBV7-2	.	TRBJ1-6	.	TGTGCCAGCAGCTTACGTGGGTCCTATAATTCACCCCTCCACTTT	CASSLRGSYNSPLHF
14	TRBV28	.	TRBJ1-5	.	TGTGCCAGCGTGGCCCCATACAATCATCAGCCCCAGCATTTT	CASVAPYNHQPQHF
15	TRBV7-2	.	TRBJ2-5	.	TGTGCCAGCAGCTTAAACCTATTGGGAGAAGAGACCCAGTACTTC	CASSLNLLGEETQYF
14	TRBV9	.	TRBJ1-6	TRBD1	TGTGCCAGCAGTGCCTCTCCAGGGGGCTCACCCCTCCACTTT	CASSASPGGSPLHF
15	TRBV7-3	.	TRBJ2-1	TRBD2	TGTGCCAGCAGCTTAGGGACTAGCGGGACTAATGAGCAGTTCTTC	CASSLGTSGTNEQFF
12	TRBV19	.	TRBJ1-5	.	TGTGCCAGTAGTATAAGGGATCAGCCCCAGCATTTT	CASSIRDQPQHF
11	TRBV15	.	TRBJ2-2	.	TGTGCCCGGGGGAGGCCCGGGGAGCTGTTTTTT	CARGRPGELFF
16	TRBV7-9	.	TRBJ2-3	TRBD2	TGTGCCAGCAGCTTATTGGGACTAGCGGGAGGGAACACGCAGTATTTT	CASSLLGLAGGNTQYF
16	TRBV5-6	.	TRBJ1-5	TRBD1	TGTGCCAGCAGCATATGGACAGGGGGCTTCAGTCAGCCCCAGCATTTT	CASSIWTGGFSQPQHF
12	TRBV6-2/TRBV6-3	.	TRBJ2-7	.	TGTGCCAGCAGTAGAAGGACCTACGAGCAGTACTTC	CASSRRTYEQYF
16	TRBV9	.	TRBJ2-2	TRBD2	TGTGCCAGCAGCGTGAGGGTGGCTAGCGGCACCGGGGAGCTGTTTTTT	CASSVRVASGTGELFF
15	TRBV7-2	.	TRBJ2-3	.	TGTGCCAGCAGCTTAGTACAGGTGAAGTACGATACGCAGTATTTT	CASSLVQVKYDTQYF
18	TRBV27	.	TRBJ1-5	.	TGTGCCAGCAGTACCGGACCAGGGCCCCCCTATAGCAATCAGCCCCAGCATTTT	CASSTGPGPPYSNQPQHF
12	TRBV30	once	TRBJ1-3	TRBD1	TGTGCTTGGGACAGCTCTGGAAACACCATATATTTT	CAWDSSGNTIYF
16	TRBV9	.	TRBJ2-1	TRBD2	TGTGCCAGCAGCCTGCTCACTAGCGGGACCTACAATGAGCAGTTCTTC	CASSLLTSGTYNEQFF